A selection of T cell receptor beta chains follows, all from one sample in a study of long-term antiretroviral therapy in people with HIV. The table came from immunoSEQ multiplex PCR; TCRdb's copy has only in-frame clones and leaves some out. Counted here are some 25,000 clones, roughly 85% occurring once; the ten biggest clones make up about a sixth. This specimen was unsorted PBMCs, taken 1.2 years after starting antiretroviral therapy. These receptors were taken from a man between 50 and 59 years old with HIV. Both conserved end residues are part of each CDR3. A D gene is named only where the DNA matches it firmly.

J gene	V gene	D gene	CDR3 length	CDR3 DNA	CDR3 protein
TRBJ2-1	TRBV9	NA	15	TGTGCCAGCAGCGTACGAGGGGGAGAGTACAATGAGCAGTTCTTC	CASSVRGGEYNEQFF
TRBJ1-2	TRBV6-5	NA	14	TGTGCCAGCAGTTACAGGGACCCTAGTTATGGCTACACCTTC	CASSYRDPSYGYTF
TRBJ1-1	TRBV11-2	TRBD1	16	TGTGCCAGCAGCTTACCTCGAGGGGGCATGAACACTGAAGCTTTCTTT	CASSLPRGGMNTEAFF
TRBJ1-4	TRBV30	NA	14	TGTGCCTGGAACAGTGGGCAAGGGCATGAAAAACTGTTTTTT	CAWNSGQGHEKLFF
TRBJ1-2	TRBV7-9	TRBD1	16	TGTGCCAGCAGCGAAACAGGGACAGAAGTTAACTATGGCTACACCTTC	CASSETGTEVNYGYTF
TRBJ1-2	TRBV6-5	TRBD1	13	TGTGCCAGCAGGACCGGGACAGACTATGGCTACACCTTC	CASRTGTDYGYTF
TRBJ2-1	TRBV7-2	TRBD1	14	TGTGCCAGCAGCACGACAGGGGGCTACAATGAGCAGTTCTTC	CASSTTGGYNEQFF
TRBJ1-1	TRBV6-5	NA	13	TGTGCCAGCAGTTACAGGGGTGAGGCTGAAGCTTTCTTT	CASSYRGEAEAFF
TRBJ1-2	TRBV28	TRBD1	15	TGTGCCAGCAGTTTATGGGGCAGGGGGGCTGGTGGCTACACCTTC	CASSLWGRGAGGYTF
TRBJ2-7	TRBV18	TRBD1	15	TGTGCCAGCTCACCGGGGACAGGGGACCTATACGAGCAGTACTTC	CASSPGTGDLYEQYF
TRBJ1-4	TRBV28	NA	14	TGTGCCAGCAGTTTAGTCGGGAGGGTTGAAAAACTGTTTTTT	CASSLVGRVEKLFF
TRBJ1-1	TRBV5-8	NA	13	TGTGCCAGCAGCTTGGTGTCGGGGGCTGAAGCTTTCTTT	CASSLVSGAEAFF
TRBJ2-7	TRBV9	TRBD1	17	TGTGCCAGCAGCATCAGACCGGGACAGGGAGCCGGCGGGGAGCAGTACTTC	CASSIRPGQGAGGEQYF
TRBJ1-2	TRBV5-4	TRBD1	14	TGTGCCAGCAGCAGGACAGGGGGTATCTATGGCTACACCTTC	CASSRTGGIYGYTF